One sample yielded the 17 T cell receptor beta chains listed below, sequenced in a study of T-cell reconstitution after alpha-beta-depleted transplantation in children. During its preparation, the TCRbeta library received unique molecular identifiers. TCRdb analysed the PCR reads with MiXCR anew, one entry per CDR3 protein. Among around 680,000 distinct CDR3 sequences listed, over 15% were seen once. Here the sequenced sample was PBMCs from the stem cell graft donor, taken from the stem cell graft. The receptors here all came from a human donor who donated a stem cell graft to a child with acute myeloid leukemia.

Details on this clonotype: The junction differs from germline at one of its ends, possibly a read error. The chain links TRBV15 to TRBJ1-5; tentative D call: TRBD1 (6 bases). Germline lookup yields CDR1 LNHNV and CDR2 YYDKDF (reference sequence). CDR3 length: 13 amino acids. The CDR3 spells CATSRGTDQPPHF. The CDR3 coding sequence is TGTGCCACCAGCAGAGGGACAGATCAGCCCCCGCATTTT.

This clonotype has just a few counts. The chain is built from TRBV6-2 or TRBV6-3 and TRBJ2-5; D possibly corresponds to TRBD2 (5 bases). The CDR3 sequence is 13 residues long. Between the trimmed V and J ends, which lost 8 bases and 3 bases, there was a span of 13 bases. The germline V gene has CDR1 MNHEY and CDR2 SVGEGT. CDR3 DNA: TGTGCCAGCGGGGTGGACTCTAAAGAGACCCAGTACTTC. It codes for CASGVDSKETQYF.

CDR3 nucleotide sequence: TGTGCCAGCAGCCCGGGACAGGGGGGATTACAGCTATATAGAATCGGCCTATTTTACGAGCAGTACGTC. This sequence encodes CASSPGQGGLQLYRIGLFYEQYV. The genes are TRBV7-6 and TRBJ2-7; TRBD1 agrees at 11 bases. Germline CDR1 is SGHVS and CDR2 is FNYEAQ. After removal of 5 bases from V and 4 bases from J, the junction contained 31 bases not matched to a gene. The CDR3 totals 23 residues.

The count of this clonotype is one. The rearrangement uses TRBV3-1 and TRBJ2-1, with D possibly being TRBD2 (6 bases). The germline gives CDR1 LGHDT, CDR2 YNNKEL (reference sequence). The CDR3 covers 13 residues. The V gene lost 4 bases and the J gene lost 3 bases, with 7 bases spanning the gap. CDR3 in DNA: TGTGCCAGCAGCCCGGACTACTACAATGAGCAGTTCTTC. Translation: CASSPDYYNEQFF.

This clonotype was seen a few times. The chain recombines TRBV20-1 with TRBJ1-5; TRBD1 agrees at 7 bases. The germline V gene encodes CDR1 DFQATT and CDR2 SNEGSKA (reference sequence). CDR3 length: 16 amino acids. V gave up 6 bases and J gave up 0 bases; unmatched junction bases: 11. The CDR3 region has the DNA TGCAGTGCCGTCGAAGAGGGGGCACGTAGCAATCAGCCCCAGCATTTT. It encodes CSAVEEGARSNQPQHF.

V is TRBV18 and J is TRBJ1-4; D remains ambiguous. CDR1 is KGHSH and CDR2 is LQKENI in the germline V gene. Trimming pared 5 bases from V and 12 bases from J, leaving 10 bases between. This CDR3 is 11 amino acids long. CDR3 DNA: TGTGCCAGCTCAGCACTAAACGAACTGTTTTTT. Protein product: CASSALNELFF.

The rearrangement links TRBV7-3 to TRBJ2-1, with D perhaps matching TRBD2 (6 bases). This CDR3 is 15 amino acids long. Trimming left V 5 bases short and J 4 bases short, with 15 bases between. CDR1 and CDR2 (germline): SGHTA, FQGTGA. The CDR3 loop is CASSPPGGGYNEQFF. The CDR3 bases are TGTGCCAGCAGCCCTCCCGGGGGTGGGTACAATGAGCAGTTCTTC.

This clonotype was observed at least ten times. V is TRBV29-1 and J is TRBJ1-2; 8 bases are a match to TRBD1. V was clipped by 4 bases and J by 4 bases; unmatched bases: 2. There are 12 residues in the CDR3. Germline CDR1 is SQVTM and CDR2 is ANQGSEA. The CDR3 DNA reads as TGCAGCGTTGCGGACAGGGCCTATGGCTACACCTTC. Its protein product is CSVADRAYGYTF.

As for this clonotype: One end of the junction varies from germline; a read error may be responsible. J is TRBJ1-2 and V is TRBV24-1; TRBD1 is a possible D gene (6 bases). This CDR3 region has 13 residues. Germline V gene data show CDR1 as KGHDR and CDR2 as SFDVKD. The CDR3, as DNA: TGTGCCACCAGTGATGGGACATTCTATGCCTACACCTTC. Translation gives CATSDGTFYAYTF.

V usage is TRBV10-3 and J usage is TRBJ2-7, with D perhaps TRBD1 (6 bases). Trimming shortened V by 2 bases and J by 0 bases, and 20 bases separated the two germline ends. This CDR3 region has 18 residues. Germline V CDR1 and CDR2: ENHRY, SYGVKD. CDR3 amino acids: CAISEVRQDAFYSYEQYF. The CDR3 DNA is TGTGCCATCAGTGAGGTGAGACAGGACGCCTTTTACTCCTACGAGCAGTACTTC.

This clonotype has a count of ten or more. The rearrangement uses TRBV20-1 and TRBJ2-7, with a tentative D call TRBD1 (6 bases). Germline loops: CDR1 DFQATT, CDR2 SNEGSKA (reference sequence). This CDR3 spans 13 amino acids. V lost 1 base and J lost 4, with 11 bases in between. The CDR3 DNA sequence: TGCAGTGCTAGAGTACCACAGGGTTACGAGCAGTACTTC. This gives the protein CSARVPQGYEQYF.

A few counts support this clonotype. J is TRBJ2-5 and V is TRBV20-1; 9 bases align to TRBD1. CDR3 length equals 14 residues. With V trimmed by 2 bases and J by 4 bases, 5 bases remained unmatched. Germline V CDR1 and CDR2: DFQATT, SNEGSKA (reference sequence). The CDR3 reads CSARTTGQGETQYF. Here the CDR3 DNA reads TGCAGTGCTAGAACGACGGGACAGGGAGAGACCCAGTACTTC.

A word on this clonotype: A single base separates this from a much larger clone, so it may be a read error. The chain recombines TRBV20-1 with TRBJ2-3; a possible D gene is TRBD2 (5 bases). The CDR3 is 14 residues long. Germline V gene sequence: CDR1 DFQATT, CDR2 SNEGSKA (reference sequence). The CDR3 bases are TGCAGTACTAGAATAGTCACGAGCACAGATACGCAGTATTTT. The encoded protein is CSTRIVTSTDTQYF.

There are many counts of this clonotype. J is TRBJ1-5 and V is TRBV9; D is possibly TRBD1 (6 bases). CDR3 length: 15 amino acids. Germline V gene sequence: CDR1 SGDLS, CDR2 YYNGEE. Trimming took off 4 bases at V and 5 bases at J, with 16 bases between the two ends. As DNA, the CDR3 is TGTGCCAGCAGCCCTAGTGGGGGCCCTCATCAGCCCCAGCATTTT. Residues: CASSPSGGPHQPQHF.

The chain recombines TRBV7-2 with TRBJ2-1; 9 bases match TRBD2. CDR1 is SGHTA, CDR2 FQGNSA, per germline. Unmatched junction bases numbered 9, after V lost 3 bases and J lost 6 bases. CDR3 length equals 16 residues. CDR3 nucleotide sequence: TGTGCCAGCAGCTTGTGGAACAGCGGGGGGCGCAATGAGCAGTTCTTC. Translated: CASSLWNSGGRNEQFF. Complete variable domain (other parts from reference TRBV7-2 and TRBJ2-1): GAGVSQSPSNKVTEKGKDVELRCDPISGHTALYWYRQSLGQGLEFLIYFQGNSAPDKSGLPSDRFSAERTGGSVSTLTIQRTQQEDSAVYLCASSLWNSGGRNEQFFGPGTRLTVL.

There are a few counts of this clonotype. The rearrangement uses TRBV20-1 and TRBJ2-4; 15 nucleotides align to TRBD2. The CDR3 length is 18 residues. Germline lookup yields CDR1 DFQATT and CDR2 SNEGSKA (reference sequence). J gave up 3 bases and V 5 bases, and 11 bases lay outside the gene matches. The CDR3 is CSAQVGLAGGLGKNIQYF. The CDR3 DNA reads TGCAGTGCTCAGGTCGGACTAGCGGGGGGGTTAGGCAAAAACATTCAGTACTTC.

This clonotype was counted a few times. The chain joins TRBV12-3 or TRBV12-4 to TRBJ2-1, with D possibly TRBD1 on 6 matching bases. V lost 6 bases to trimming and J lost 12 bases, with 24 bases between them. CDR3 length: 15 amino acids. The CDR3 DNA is TGTGCCAGCAGCGATGACAGGCTAACTGATGCTGGGCAGTTCTTC. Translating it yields CASSDDRLTDAGQFF.